The next 11 T cell receptor beta chains were all read from a single sample in a study of identical twins (dated by TCRdb to 2016 to 2017). To prepare the library, 5' RACE was applied. Sequencing was carried out with an Illumina HiSeq 2000. TCRdb itself trimmed the public reads at Q25 with fastp, ran MiXCR and retained productive beta chains. Merged by CDR3 protein, the rows form single entries marked with the most common genes and DNA. This sample is represented by around 690,000 distinct CDR3 sequences; 21% of them were singletons. Of the sample, 4.3% falls within the top ten clones. These data were also reused for a study on T cells expressing NK-cell markers.

The specimen sequenced was PBMCs. The receptors come from a woman aged 18-29 years in good health.

This clonotype was observed many times. The chain has TRBV5-1 and TRBJ2-1; 7 bases agree with TRBD1. V trimming: 2 bases; J trimming: 7 bases; junction bases outside the gene matches: 0. CDR3 size: 12 residues. CDR1 is SGHRS and CDR2 is YFSETQ in the germline V gene. The CDR3 sequence: CASSLQGNEQFF. CDR3 in DNA: TGCGCCAGCAGCTTACAGGGGAATGAGCAGTTCTTC.

This clonotype was seen a few times. The chain combines TRBV12-3 or TRBV12-4 with TRBJ2-3, with 8 bases fitting TRBD2. V shed 7 bases, J shed 6 bases, and the junction held 6 bases outside the gene matches. This CDR3 has 13 amino acids. DNA for the CDR3: TGTGCCAGCAATGGACTAGCTGTGGATACGCAGTATTTT. Protein product: CASNGLAVDTQYF.

Many counts were recorded for this clonotype. The chain combines TRBV7-9 with TRBJ2-5, with D unresolved. The CDR3 covers 11 residues. The V gene's germline CDR1 is SEHNR and CDR2 FQNEAQ (reference sequence). V lost 6 bases and J lost 4, with 6 bases in between. The CDR3 loop is CASRVAETQYF. CDR3 DNA sequence: TGTGCCAGCAGAGTAGCAGAGACCCAGTACTTC.

This clonotype has only a few counts. The chain employs TRBV30 and TRBJ2-1, with a weak D call TRBD2 (5 bases). Germline CDR1 reads GTSNPN; CDR2 reads SVGIG (reference sequence). There are 14 residues in the CDR3. V lost 0 bases, J lost 9 bases, and 15 bases lay in between. The CDR3 coding sequence is TGTGCCTGGAGTGTGGGAGTCCGTGCATCTGAGCAGTTCTTC. Translation gives CAWSVGVRASEQFF. The complete variable domain, with remaining parts taken from reference TRBV30 and TRBJ2-1, reads SQTIHQWPATLVQPVGSPLSLECTVEGTSNPNLYWYRQAAGRGLQLLFYSVGIGQISSEVPQNLSASRPQDRQFILSSKKLLLSDSGFYLCAWSVGVRASEQFFGPGTRLTVL.

This clonotype occurred a few times. This rearrangement joins TRBV4-1 to TRBJ1-2; D gene uncertain. The CDR3 has 15 amino acids. The V gene lost 1 base and the J gene lost 4 bases, with 13 bases spanning the gap. CDR1 and CDR2 (germline): MGHRA, YSYEKL. The CDR3 DNA follows: TGCGCCAGCAGCCAAGGCGAGGAGAGAAGCTATGGCTACACCTTC. Protein: CASSQGEERSYGYTF.

This sequence joins TRBV27 and TRBJ2-2, with D maybe TRBD2 (6 bases). This CDR3 is 14 amino acids long. V was trimmed by 6 bases and J by 7 bases, leaving 15 bases between them. CDR1 MNHEY and CDR2 SMNVEV come from the germline V gene (reference sequence). Written as DNA, the CDR3 is TGTGCCAGCAGCCTGGGACTCTTTTACGGGGAGCTGTTTTTT. It translates to CASSLGLFYGELFF.

This clonotype was picked up many times. This chain connects TRBV7-2 to TRBJ1-2; a weak D match, TRBD1 (5 bases). Trimming took off 5 bases at V and 5 bases at J, with 18 bases between the two ends. The CDR3 covers 15 residues. The germline gives CDR1 SGHTA, CDR2 FQGNSA. This CDR3 reads CASSAPGGGGYGYTF. The CDR3 bases are TGTGCCAGCAGCGCCCCCGGGGGGGGTGGGTATGGCTACACCTTC.

This clonotype was picked up many times. The chain couples TRBV7-3 to TRBJ2-7, with D perhaps TRBD1 (5 bases). The CDR3 extends over 14 amino acids. Trimming took off 2 bases at V and 2 bases at J, with 10 bases between the two ends. Germline CDR1 reads SGHTA; CDR2 reads FQGTGA. The CDR3 region is CASSLGPGTYEQYF. The CDR3 nucleotides read TGTGCCAGCAGCTTAGGTCCAGGGACCTACGAGCAGTACTTC.

This clonotype was detected a few times. This sequence joins TRBV20-1 and TRBJ2-7; D remains ambiguous. Trimming shortened V by 2 bases and J by 0 bases, and 11 bases separated the two germline ends. This CDR3 region has 14 residues. Germline loops: CDR1 DFQATT, CDR2 SNEGSKA (reference sequence). CDR3 in DNA: TGCAGTGCTAGATTCCGGCAGCTCTCCTACGAGCAGTACTTC. Translated: CSARFRQLSYEQYF.

This clonotype turned up a few times. CDR3 nucleotide sequence: TGTGCCAGCAGAAATGACAGGGGTTTCTACGAGCAGTACTTC. Protein: CASRNDRGFYEQYF. The chain combines TRBV12-3 or TRBV12-4 with TRBJ2-7; the match to TRBD1 covers 8 bases. CDR3 length equals 14 residues. Trimming took 6 bases from V and 3 from J; bases not matched to a gene: 7.

This sequence joins TRBV6-2 or TRBV6-3 and TRBJ2-4; 13 bases align to TRBD2. The V gene's germline CDR1 is MNHEY and CDR2 SVGEGT. CDR3 length: 20 residues. Trimming removed 2 bases from V and 0 bases from J; junction bases left unmatched: 10. CDR3 sequence reads: CASSYRRLAGGEIAKNIQYF. For the CDR3, the DNA is TGTGCCAGCAGTTACCGTCGACTAGCGGGGGGCGAAATAGCCAAAAACATTCAGTACTTC.